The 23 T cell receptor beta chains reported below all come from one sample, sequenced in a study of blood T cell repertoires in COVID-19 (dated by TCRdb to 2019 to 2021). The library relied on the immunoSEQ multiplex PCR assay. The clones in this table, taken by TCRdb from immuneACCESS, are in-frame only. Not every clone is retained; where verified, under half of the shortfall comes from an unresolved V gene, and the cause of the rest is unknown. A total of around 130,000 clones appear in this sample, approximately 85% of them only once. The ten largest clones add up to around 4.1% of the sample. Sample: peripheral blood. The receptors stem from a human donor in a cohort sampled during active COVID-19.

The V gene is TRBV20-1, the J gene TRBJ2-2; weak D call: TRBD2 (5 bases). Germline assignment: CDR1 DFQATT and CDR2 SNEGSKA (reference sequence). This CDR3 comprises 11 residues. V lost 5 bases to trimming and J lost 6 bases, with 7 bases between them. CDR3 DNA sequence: TGCAGTGCTGAGGGAGCCGGGGAGCTGTTTTTT. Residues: CSAEGAGELFF.

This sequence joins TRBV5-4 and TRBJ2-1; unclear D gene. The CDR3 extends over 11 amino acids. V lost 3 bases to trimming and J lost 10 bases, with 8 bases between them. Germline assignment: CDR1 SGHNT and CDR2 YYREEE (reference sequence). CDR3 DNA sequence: TGTGCCAGCAGCTCACTAAAGGAGCAGTTCTTC. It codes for CASSSLKEQFF. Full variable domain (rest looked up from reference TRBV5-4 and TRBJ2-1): ETGVTQSPTHLIKTRGQQVTLRCSSQSGHNTVSWYQQALGQGPQFIFQYYREEENGRGNFPPRFSGLQFPNYSSELNVNALELDDSALYLCASSSLKEQFFGPGTRLTVL.

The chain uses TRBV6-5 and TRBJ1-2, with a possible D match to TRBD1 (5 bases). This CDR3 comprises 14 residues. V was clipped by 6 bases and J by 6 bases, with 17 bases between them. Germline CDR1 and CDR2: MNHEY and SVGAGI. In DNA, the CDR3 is TGTGCCAGCAGCTCTCCGGGACTTCAGAATGGCTACACCTTC. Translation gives CASSSPGLQNGYTF.

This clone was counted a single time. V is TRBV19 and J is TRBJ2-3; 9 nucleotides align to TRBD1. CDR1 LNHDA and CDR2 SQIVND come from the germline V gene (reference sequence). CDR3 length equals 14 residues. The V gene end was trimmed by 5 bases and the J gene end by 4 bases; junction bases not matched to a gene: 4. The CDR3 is CASSPGQGADTQYF. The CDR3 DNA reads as TGTGCCAGTAGTCCGGGACAGGGTGCAGATACGCAGTATTTT.

The CDR3 protein is CASSLTGLAKETQYF. CDR3 coding DNA: TGTGCCAGCAGCTTAACAGGTCTAGCGAAAGAGACCCAGTACTTC. The J gene is TRBJ2-5, the V gene TRBV7-3; D is possibly TRBD2 (6 bases). The CDR3 runs 15 residues. The germline V and J ends were trimmed by 0 bases and 3 bases, with 11 bases remaining between them. CDR1 is SGHTA and CDR2 is FQGTGA in the germline V gene.

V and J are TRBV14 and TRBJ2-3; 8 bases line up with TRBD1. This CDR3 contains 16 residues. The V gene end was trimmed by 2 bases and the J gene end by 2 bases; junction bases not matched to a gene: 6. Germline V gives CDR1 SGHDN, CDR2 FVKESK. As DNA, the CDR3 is TGTGCCAGCAGCCAATCAAGGACAGGGAACACAGATACGCAGTATTTT. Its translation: CASSQSRTGNTDTQYF.

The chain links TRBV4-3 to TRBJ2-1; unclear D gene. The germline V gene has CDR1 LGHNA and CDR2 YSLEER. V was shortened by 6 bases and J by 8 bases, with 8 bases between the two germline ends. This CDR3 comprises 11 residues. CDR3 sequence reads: CASRQSDEQFF. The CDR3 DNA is TGCGCCAGCAGGCAAAGCGATGAGCAGTTCTTC.

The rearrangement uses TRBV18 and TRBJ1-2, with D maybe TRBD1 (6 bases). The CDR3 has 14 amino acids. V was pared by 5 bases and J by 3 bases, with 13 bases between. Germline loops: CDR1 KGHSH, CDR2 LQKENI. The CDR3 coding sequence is TGTGCCAGCTCAGCGGACAGAGATTACTATGGCTACACCTTC. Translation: CASSADRDYYGYTF.

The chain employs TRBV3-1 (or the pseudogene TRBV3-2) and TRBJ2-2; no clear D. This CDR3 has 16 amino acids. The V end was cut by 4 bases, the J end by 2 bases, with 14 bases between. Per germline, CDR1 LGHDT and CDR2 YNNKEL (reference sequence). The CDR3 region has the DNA TGTGCCAGCAGCCCCCCTGGGCAGGTTAACACCGGGGAGCTGTTTTTT. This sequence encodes CASSPPGQVNTGELFF.

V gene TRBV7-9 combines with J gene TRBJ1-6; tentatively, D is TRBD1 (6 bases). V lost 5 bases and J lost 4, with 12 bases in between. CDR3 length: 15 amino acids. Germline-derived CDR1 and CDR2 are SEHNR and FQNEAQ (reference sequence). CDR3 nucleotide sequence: TGTGCCAGCAGCCCAGCAGGGGCTTATAATTCACCCCTCCACTTT. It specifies CASSPAGAYNSPLHF.

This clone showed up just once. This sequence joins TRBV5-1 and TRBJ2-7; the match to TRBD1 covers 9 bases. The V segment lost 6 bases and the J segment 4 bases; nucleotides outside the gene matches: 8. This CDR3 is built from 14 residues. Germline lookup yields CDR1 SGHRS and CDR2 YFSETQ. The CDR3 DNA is TGCGCCAGCAAAGGAGGACAGGGGCTATACGAGCAGTACTTC. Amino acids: CASKGGQGLYEQYF.

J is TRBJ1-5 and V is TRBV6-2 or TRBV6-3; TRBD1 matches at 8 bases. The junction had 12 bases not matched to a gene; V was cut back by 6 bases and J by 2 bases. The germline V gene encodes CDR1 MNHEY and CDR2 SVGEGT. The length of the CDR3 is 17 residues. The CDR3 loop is CASSYATRGQGNQPQHF. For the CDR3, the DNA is TGTGCCAGCAGCTATGCTACACGGGGACAGGGCAATCAGCCCCAGCATTTT.

The DNA for the CDR3 is TGTGCCAGCAGCTTAGGACTAGCGGGAGATACGGAGACCCAGTACTTC. This encodes CASSLGLAGDTETQYF. The rearrangement uses TRBV7-2 and TRBJ2-5; 12 nucleotides align to TRBD2. This CDR3 has 16 residues. V lost 1 base to trimming and J lost 5 bases; unmatched junction nucleotides: 5. Germline CDR1 reads SGHTA; CDR2 reads FQGNSA.

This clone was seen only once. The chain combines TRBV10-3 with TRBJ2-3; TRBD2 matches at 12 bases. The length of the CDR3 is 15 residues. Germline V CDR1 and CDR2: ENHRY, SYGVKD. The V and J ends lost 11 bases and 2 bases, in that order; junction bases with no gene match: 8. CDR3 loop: CAVSPSGGATDTQYF. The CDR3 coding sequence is TGTGCCGTTTCCCCTAGCGGGGGGGCCACAGATACGCAGTATTTT.

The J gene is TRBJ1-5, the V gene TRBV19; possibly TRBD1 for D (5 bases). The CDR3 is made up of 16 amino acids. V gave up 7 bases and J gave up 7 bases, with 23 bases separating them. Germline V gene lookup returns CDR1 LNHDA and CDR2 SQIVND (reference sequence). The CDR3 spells CASTAPGGVSGQPQHF. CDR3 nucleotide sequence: TGTGCCAGTACCGCTCCTGGGGGGGTTTCGGGCCAGCCCCAGCATTTT.

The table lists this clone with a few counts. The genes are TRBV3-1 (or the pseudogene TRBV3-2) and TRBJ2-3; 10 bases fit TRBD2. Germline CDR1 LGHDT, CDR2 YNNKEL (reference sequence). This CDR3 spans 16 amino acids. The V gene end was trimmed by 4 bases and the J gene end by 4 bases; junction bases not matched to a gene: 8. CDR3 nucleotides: TGTGCCAGCAGCCCCCCCGCAGCGGGGGGGTCAGATACGCAGTATTTT. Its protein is CASSPPAAGGSDTQYF.

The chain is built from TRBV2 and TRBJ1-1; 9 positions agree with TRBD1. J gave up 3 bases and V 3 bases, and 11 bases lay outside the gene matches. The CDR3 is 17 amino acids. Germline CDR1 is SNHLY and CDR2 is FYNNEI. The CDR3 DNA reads TGTGCCAGCAGTGATTGGGACAGGGCAAAGGGGGACACTGAAGCTTTCTTT. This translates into CASSDWDRAKGDTEAFF. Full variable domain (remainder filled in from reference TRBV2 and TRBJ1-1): EPEVTQTPSHQVTQMGQEVILRCVPISNHLYFYWYRQILGQKVEFLVSFYNNEISEKSEIFDDQFSVERPDGSNFTLKIRSTKLEDSAMYFCASSDWDRAKGDTEAFFGQGTRLTVV.

The CDR3 region has the DNA TGTGCCAGCAGCGTAGAGGAGGGGAATGGCTACACCTTC. Translating it yields CASSVEEGNGYTF. The chain recombines TRBV9 with TRBJ1-2, with D maybe TRBD1 (5 bases). The CDR3 extends over 13 amino acids. Germline V gives CDR1 SGDLS, CDR2 YYNGEE. The germline V and J ends were trimmed by 0 bases and 6 bases, with 9 bases remaining between them.

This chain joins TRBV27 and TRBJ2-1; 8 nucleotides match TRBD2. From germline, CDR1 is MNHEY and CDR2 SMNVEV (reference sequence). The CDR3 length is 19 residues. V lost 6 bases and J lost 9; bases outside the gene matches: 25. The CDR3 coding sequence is TGTGCCAGCAGCAATAAATGGTATCGGGGGACTAGGGGGACGGGTGAGCAGTTCTTC. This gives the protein CASSNKWYRGTRGTGEQFF.

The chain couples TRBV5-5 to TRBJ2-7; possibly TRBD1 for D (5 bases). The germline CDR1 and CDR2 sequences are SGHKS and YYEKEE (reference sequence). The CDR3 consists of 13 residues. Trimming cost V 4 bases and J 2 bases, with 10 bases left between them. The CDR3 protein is CASSAGQTYEQYV. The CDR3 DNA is TGTGCCAGCAGCGCAGGACAAACCTACGAGCAGTACGTC.

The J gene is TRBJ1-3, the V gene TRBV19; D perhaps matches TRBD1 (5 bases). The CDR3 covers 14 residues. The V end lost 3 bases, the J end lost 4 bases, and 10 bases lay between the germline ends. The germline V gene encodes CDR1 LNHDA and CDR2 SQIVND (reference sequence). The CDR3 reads CASSITAGGNTIYF. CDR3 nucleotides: TGTGCCAGTAGTATCACGGCAGGGGGAAACACCATATATTTT.

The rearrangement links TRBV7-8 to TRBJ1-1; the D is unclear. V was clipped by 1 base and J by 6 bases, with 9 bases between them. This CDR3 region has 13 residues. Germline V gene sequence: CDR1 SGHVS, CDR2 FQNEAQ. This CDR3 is CASSLGSGAEAFF. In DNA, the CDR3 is TGTGCCAGCAGCTTAGGGTCGGGAGCTGAAGCTTTCTTT.

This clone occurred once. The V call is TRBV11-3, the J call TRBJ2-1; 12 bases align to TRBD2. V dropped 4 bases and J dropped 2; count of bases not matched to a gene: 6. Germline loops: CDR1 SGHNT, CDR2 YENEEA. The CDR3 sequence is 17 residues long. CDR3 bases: TGTGCCAGCAGCTCAGGCCGGACTAGCGGGGCCTACAATGAGCAGTTCTTC. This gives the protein CASSSGRTSGAYNEQFF.